The present T cell receptor beta chain was sequenced within a study of molecular identifiers for immune sequencing clone quantification. Study at large: RNA, taken in replicates from about 19,000 or 110,000 naive CD8 cells, was split five ways, with four sequenced.

V gave up 4 bases and J gave up 7 bases, with 10 bases separating them. This CDR3 comprises 13 residues. The germline V gene encodes CDR1 SGHVS and CDR2 FNYEAQ. TCRdb re-called the PCR reads with MiXCR, one entry per CDR3 protein. The sample includes around 460,000 distinct CDR3 sequences, roughly 26% of them seen just once. General study results and limits: The share of molecules held by clones above 20 RNA copies was over 98% in effector cells and under 1% in naive cells. The sizes of highly expanded clones could be underestimated when identical TCR molecules share a barcode.

Naive CD8 T cells were sorted, and the gate applied was CD8+CD4-CCR7+CD45RA+. This clonotype was observed at least ten times. The antigen remains unidentified. This clonotype was sampled from a human donor in good health. Some libraries in this study had Jurkat cell RNA spiked in. Sequences were obtained from naive CD8+ T cells from blood, with Jurkat cell RNA spiked in. As for subset: FACS-sorted CD8+CD4-CCR7+CD45RA+ naive T cells. The chain couples TRBV7-6 to TRBJ2-2; D may match TRBD1 or TRBD2 (5 bases each). CDR3 in DNA: TGTGCCAGCAGCTCGCAGGGAGTCGGGGAGCTGTTTTTT. It encodes CASSSQGVGELFF.